Listed below are T cell receptor beta chains from one sample, sequenced in a study of metastatic and nonmetastatic thyroid tumors. TCRdb re-called the PCR reads via MiXCR. This sample has 45,000 to 65,000 clones, with about 20% found just once. What was sequenced was blood. The receptors derive from a female donor with papillary thyroid cancer or a benign thyroid nodule (not recorded which). Some clones in this sample may be carry-over from other donors' samples. The CDR3 runs from the conserved cysteine through the conserved F or W. Fields, in order: V gene, D gene, J gene, clone size, CDR3 DNA, CDR3 protein. D genes are given only for firm matches. Clone size is given for some rows only: seen once, a few or many times, or a class if the clone is expanded.

TRBV5-6	TRBD2	TRBJ2-1	many	TGTGCCAGCAGTCCAGTCGGGGGGTCTTACAATGAGCAGTTCTTC	CASSPVGGSYNEQFF
TRBV6-1	.	TRBJ2-7	many	TGTGCGTCTGAAGTAGTTGGATCCTACGAGCAGTACTTC	CASEVVGSYEQYF
TRBV5-5	.	TRBJ2-4	.	TGTGCCAGCAGCTTTGATAGGGGGGGAGCCAAAAACATTCAGTACTTC	CASSFDRGGAKNIQYF
TRBV7-6	.	TRBJ2-3	many	TGTGCCAGCAGCTCGGAGACAGGTCCTACAGATACGCAGTATTTT	CASSSETGPTDTQYF
TRBV28	TRBD1	TRBJ1-2	many	TGTGCCAGCAGTTTATTAGGGACAGGCTATGGCTACACCTTC	CASSLLGTGYGYTF
TRBV5-1	.	TRBJ2-5	once	TGCGCCAGCAGCTTGTCCGGGGGACTGATTCGAGAGACCCAGTACTTC	CASSLSGGLIRETQYF
TRBV12-3/TRBV12-4	.	TRBJ1-4	many	TGTGCCAGCAGTCAGTCCCCGGCAACTAATGAAAAACTGTTTTTT	CASSQSPATNEKLFF
TRBV4-2	TRBD1	TRBJ2-7	.	TGTGTCAGCAGCCAAGAAGAGACAGGGAACTCCTACGAGCAGTACTTC	CVSSQEETGNSYEQYF
TRBV5-8	.	TRBJ2-3	many	TGTGCCAGCAGCTCTCAGGACTCCCCCACAGATACGCAGTATTTT	CASSSQDSPTDTQYF
TRBV9	TRBD2	TRBJ2-1	many	TGTGCCAGCGGGAGGGCAAACAATGAGCAGTTCTTC	CASGRANNEQFF
TRBV19	.	TRBJ2-7	many	TGTGCCAGTAGTATACCCGGCAGGTCCTCCTACGAGCAGTACTTC	CASSIPGRSSYEQYF
TRBV30	TRBD2	TRBJ2-2	many	TGTGCCTGGAGTGTACTTCGTCCGCTAGCGGGAGTCATTACCGAGGAGCTGTTTTTT	CAWSVLRPLAGVITEELFF
TRBV7-3	TRBD2	TRBJ2-2	.	TGTGCCAGCAGCTTGCTTAGCGGGATCACCGGGGAGCTGTTTTTT	CASSLLSGITGELFF
TRBV19	.	TRBJ1-1	many	TGTGCCAGCCTACACTACACTGAAGCTTTCTTT	CASLHYTEAFF
TRBV28	.	TRBJ1-1	.	TGTGCCAGCAGTTTTTCGGACGGAGGTGGCACTGAAGCTTTCTTT	CASSFSDGGGTEAFF
TRBV5-6	.	TRBJ2-7	many	TGTGCCAGCAGCTCTAGGACGGTATCCTACGAGCAGTACTTC	CASSSRTVSYEQYF
TRBV20-1	TRBD1	TRBJ2-7	.	TGCAGTGCTAGAGATATAACAGGGGGTATTTACGAGCAGTACTTC	CSARDITGGIYEQYF
TRBV6-6	.	TRBJ2-7	few	TGTGCCACCATTACAGGGTTAGGGTACGAGCAGTACTTC	CATITGLGYEQYF
TRBV20-1	TRBD2	TRBJ2-1	many	TGCAGTGCTAGCGGGAGGAAGTACAATGAGCAGTTCTTC	CSASGRKYNEQFF
TRBV30	TRBD1	TRBJ2-5	many	TGTGCCCGCGGACAGGGTGGGGAGACCCAGTACTTC	CARGQGGETQYF
TRBV11-2	.	TRBJ2-5	many	TGTGCCAGCAGCTTAGGGACTACACAAGAGACCCAGTACTTC	CASSLGTTQETQYF
TRBV6-1	TRBD1	TRBJ1-1	few	TGTGCCAGCAGCCCTGGACAGGTCAACACTGAAGCTTTCTTT	CASSPGQVNTEAFF
TRBV12-3/TRBV12-4	.	TRBJ1-5	.	TGTGCCAGCAGTTTAGGGTACGGGGTGGAAGGAAATCAGCCCCAGCATTTT	CASSLGYGVEGNQPQHF
TRBV14	TRBD1	TRBJ1-4	many	TGTGCCAGCAGCCCCGACAGGGCCATTGAAAAACTGTTTTTT	CASSPDRAIEKLFF
TRBV19	.	TRBJ2-1	many	TGTGCCAGTAGTAGAGGGGAGCCCGTAAGCTCCTACAATGAGCAGTTCTTC	CASSRGEPVSSYNEQFF
TRBV12-3/TRBV12-4	TRBD2	TRBJ2-1	many	TGTGCCAGCAGTGACTATAGCGGGAGGGCAAGAAATGAGCAGTTCTTC	CASSDYSGRARNEQFF
TRBV6-2/TRBV6-3	TRBD2	TRBJ2-7	.	TGTGCCAGCAGTTACTCGATTGCGGGAGGGCCTCTCGAGCAGTACTTC	CASSYSIAGGPLEQYF
TRBV5-1	.	TRBJ2-7	.	TGCGCCAGCAGCTCCTGTTCTAGCGTGGCCTCCTACGAGCAGTACTTC	CASSSCSSVASYEQYF
TRBV3-1	.	TRBJ1-1	many	TGTGCCAGCAATAAACGAACAGGCCTGAACACTGAAGCTTTCTTT	CASNKRTGLNTEAFF
TRBV5-4	TRBD1	TRBJ2-7	many	TGTGCCAGCAGCCTAGGCCAGGGACAGGGGACCTACGAGCAGTACTTC	CASSLGQGQGTYEQYF
TRBV3-1	.	TRBJ2-7	many	TGTGCCAGCAGCCAAAAGGGTAGGGGGGAGCAGTACTTC	CASSQKGRGEQYF
TRBV7-2	TRBD1	TRBJ2-7	many	TGTGCCAGCAGCACCACTGGACAGGGGGTGGACGAGCAGTACTTC	CASSTTGQGVDEQYF
TRBV28	.	TRBJ1-4	many	TGTGCCAGCAAACGGGACGGACCCGAAAAACTGTTTTTT	CASKRDGPEKLFF
TRBV18	.	TRBJ1-4	few	TGTGCCAGCTCACCCAGCGGAGGGTTAGGGGAGATACTGTTTTTT	CASSPSGGLGEILFF
TRBV20-1	.	TRBJ2-1	many	TGCAGTGCTAGAGTATACAATGAGCAGTTCTTC	CSARVYNEQFF
TRBV3-1	.	TRBJ2-1	many	TGTGCCAGCAGCCCCTGGACGCGGACTGAGCAGTTCTTC	CASSPWTRTEQFF
TRBV3-1	.	TRBJ1-5	many	TGTGCCAGCAGCCGGTGGGATCAGCCCCAGCATTTT	CASSRWDQPQHF
TRBV10-1	.	TRBJ2-1	many	TGCGCCAGCAGTCCAGTCGCTGGGACTTCGGTTAACAATGAGCAGTTCTTC	CASSPVAGTSVNNEQFF
TRBV10-2	.	TRBJ2-3	many	TGCGCCAGCAGAGACCGGGGTTTCGTCACAGATACGCAGTATTTT	CASRDRGFVTDTQYF
TRBV18	TRBD2	TRBJ2-1	many	TGTGCCAGCTCAAGATACTCGGGAGGGAACAATGAGCAGTTCTTC	CASSRYSGGNNEQFF
TRBV2	TRBD1	TRBJ2-2	many	TGTGCCAGCAAAACAGACAGGGTCACCGGGGAGCTGTTTTTT	CASKTDRVTGELFF
TRBV7-3	TRBD1	TRBJ1-2	many	TGTGCCAGCAGCATGACAGGGGACCGTGGCTACACCTTC	CASSMTGDRGYTF
TRBV3-1	.	TRBJ1-3	many	TGTGCCAGCAGCCAAGCGGCTAGAAACACCATATATTTT	CASSQAARNTIYF
TRBV10-2	.	TRBJ2-3	many	TGCGCCAGCAGTGTTGGCAGGGTAGGGGCAGATACGCAGTATTTT	CASSVGRVGADTQYF
TRBV18	TRBD1	TRBJ1-1	many	TGTGCCAGCTCACAACAGGGGGGAACTGAAGCTTTCTTT	CASSQQGGTEAFF
TRBV25-1	.	TRBJ1-5	few	TGTGCCAGCAGTCGGGGCGGCTGGGATCAGCCCCAGCATTTT	CASSRGGWDQPQHF
TRBV24-1	TRBD1	TRBJ2-2	many	TGTGCCACCAGTGATCCGACAGGGGCGAACACCGGGGAGCTGTTTTTT	CATSDPTGANTGELFF
TRBV10-2	.	TRBJ2-7	many	TGCGCCAGCAGTGAGTCGCGGATCTACGAGCAGTACTTC	CASSESRIYEQYF
TRBV28	TRBD2	TRBJ2-1	few	TGTGCCAGCAGTTCCGTGATGGGCGGGAGGAGCAATGAGCAGTTCTTC	CASSSVMGGRSNEQFF
TRBV12-5	TRBD2	TRBJ2-7	many	TGTGCTAGTGGTTTGGTCTTAGCGGGAGTCGAGCAGTACTTC	CASGLVLAGVEQYF
TRBV20-1	TRBD1	TRBJ2-7	once	TGCAGTTCAAGTACAGGGGCCTTTAATACCTACGAGCAGTACTTC	CSSSTGAFNTYEQYF